The source of this T cell receptor (beta chain) is a study of blood T cell repertoires in COVID-19. Study information: Acute and convalescent COVID-19 specimens originated in the United States, Italy and Spain.

The CDR3 covers 17 residues. From germline, CDR1 is SGHNT and CDR2 YYREEE (reference sequence). Trimming shortened V by 5 bases and J by 1 base, and 21 bases separated the two germline ends. Those who participated ranged in age from 18 to 89 years and resided in about two dozen US areas. Cohort placement rested on clinical history that participants reported themselves. In the original analysis: Cell counts per sample came from amplifying reference gene primers. The repertoire was sequenced with immunoSEQ multiplex PCR; TCRdb's copy has only in-frame clones and lacks some. From that table come the V and J calls and clone size; the DNA was used to work out D and trimming. The table has 270,000 or so clones, approximately 91% seen once; the top ten hold roughly 2.1%.

Source material: PBMCs or T cells enriched from blood (not recorded which). The TCR comes from a woman between 35 and 50 years old with acute COVID-19. This chain links TRBV5-4 with TRBJ2-5; D is perhaps TRBD1 (5 bases). CDR3 DNA: TGTGCCAGCAGACCTGGAACCCCAGCAGGGTCCCAAGAGACCCAGTACTTC. Encoded protein: CASRPGTPAGSQETQYF. The whole variable domain, remainder taken from reference TRBV5-4 and TRBJ2-5, is ETGVTQSPTHLIKTRGQQVTLRCSSQSGHNTVSWYQQALGQGPQFIFQYYREEENGRGNFPPRFSGLQFPNYSSELNVNALELDDSALYLCASRPGTPAGSQETQYFGPGTRLLVL.